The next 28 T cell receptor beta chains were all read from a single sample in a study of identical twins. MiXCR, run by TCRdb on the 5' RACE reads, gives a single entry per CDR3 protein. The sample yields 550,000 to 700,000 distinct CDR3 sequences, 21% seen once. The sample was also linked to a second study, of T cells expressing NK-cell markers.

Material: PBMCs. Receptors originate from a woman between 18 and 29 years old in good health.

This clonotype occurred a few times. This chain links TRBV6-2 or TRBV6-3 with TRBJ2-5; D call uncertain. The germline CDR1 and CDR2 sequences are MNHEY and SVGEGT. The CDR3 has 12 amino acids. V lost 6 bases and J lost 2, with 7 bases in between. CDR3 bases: TGTGCCAGCAGGAGACGGCAAGAGACCCAGTACTTC. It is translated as CASRRRQETQYF.

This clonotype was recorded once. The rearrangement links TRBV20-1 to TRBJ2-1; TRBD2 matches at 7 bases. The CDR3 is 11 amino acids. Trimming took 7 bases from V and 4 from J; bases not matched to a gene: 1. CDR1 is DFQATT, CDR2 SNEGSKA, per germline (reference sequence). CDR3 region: CSGEGYNEQFF. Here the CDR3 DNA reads TGCAGTGGGGAGGGGTACAATGAGCAGTTCTTC.

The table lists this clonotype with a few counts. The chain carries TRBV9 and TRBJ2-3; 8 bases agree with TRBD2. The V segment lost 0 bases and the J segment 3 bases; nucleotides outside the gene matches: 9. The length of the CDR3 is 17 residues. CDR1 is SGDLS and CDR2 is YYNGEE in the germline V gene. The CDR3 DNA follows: TGTGCCAGCAGCGTAGCCCCAGCGGGAGCCTTGACAGATACGCAGTATTTT. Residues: CASSVAPAGALTDTQYF. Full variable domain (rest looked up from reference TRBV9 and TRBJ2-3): DSGVTQTPKHLITATGQRVTLRCSPRSGDLSVYWYQQSLDQGLQFLIQYYNGEERAKGNILERFSAQQFPDLHSELNLSSLELGDSALYFCASSVAPAGALTDTQYFGPGTRLTVL.

The CDR3 reads CASSWAGSSTGELFF. DNA of the CDR3: TGTGCCAGCAGTTGGGCGGGATCGAGCACCGGGGAGCTGTTTTTT. This sequence joins TRBV12-3 or TRBV12-4 and TRBJ2-2; D is possibly TRBD2 (6 bases). Trimming removed 4 bases from V and 4 bases from J, with 13 bases in between. The CDR3 has 15 residues.

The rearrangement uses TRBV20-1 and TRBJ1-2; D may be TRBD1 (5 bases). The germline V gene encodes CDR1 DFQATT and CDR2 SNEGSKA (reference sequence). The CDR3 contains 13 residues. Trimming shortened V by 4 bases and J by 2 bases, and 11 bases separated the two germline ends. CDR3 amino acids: CSAIVRGNYGYTF. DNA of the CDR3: TGCAGTGCTATAGTCCGGGGCAACTATGGCTACACCTTC.

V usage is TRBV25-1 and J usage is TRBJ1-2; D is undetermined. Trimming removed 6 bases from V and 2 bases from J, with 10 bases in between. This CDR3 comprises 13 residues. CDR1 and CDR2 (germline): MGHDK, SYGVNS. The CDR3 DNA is TGTGCCAGCAGGAGAGACATAAACTATGGCTACACCTTC. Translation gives CASRRDINYGYTF.

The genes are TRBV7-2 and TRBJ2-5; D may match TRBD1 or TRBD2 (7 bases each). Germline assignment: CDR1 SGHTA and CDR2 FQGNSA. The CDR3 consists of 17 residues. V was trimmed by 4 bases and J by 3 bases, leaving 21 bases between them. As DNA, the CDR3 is TGTGCCAGCAGCTCACCCCAGGGGGGGAGAAACAAAGAGACCCAGTACTTC. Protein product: CASSSPQGGRNKETQYF.

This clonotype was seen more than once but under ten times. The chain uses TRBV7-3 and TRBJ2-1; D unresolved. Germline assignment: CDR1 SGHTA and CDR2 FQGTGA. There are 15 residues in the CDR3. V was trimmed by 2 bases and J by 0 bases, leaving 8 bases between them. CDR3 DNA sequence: TGTGCCAGCAGCTTATCGTTTACCTCCTACAATGAGCAGTTCTTC. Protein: CASSLSFTSYNEQFF. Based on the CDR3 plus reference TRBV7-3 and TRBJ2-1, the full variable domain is GAGVSQTPSNKVTEKGKYVELRCDPISGHTALYWYRQSLGQGPEFLIYFQGTGAADDSGLPNDRFFAVRPEGSVSTLKIQRTERGDSAVYLCASSLSFTSYNEQFFGPGTRLTVL.

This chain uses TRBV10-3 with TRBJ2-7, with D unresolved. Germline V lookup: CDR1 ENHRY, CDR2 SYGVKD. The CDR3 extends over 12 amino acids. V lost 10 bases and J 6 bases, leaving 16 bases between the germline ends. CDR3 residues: CATRRVSLEQYF. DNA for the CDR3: TGTGCCACCCGACGTGTCAGCCTCGAGCAGTACTTC.

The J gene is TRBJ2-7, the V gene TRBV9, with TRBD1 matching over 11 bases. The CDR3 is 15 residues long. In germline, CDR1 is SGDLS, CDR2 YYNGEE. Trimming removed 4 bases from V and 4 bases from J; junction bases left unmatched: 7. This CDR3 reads CASSISGQGAYEQYF. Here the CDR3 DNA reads TGTGCCAGCAGCATCAGCGGACAGGGGGCTTACGAGCAGTACTTC.

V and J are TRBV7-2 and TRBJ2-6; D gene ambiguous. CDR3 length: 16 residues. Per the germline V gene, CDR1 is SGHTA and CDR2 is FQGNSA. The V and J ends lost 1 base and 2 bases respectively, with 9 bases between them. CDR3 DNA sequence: TGTGCCAGCAGCTTAGTGGGCATGCCTGGGGCCAACGTCCTGACTTTC. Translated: CASSLVGMPGANVLTF.

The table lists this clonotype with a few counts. The CDR3 here is CASSVGREAFF. CDR3 DNA sequence: TGTGCCAGCAGTGTAGGCAGGGAAGCTTTCTTT. This chain joins TRBV2 and TRBJ1-1; D not resolved. The germline V and J ends were trimmed by 4 bases and 8 bases, with 8 bases remaining between them. Per the germline V gene, CDR1 is SNHLY and CDR2 is FYNNEI. This CDR3 is built from 11 residues.

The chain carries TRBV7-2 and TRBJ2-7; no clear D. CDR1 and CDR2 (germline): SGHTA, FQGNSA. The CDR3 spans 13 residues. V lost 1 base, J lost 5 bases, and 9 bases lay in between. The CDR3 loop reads CASSLVLIHEQYF. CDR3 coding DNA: TGTGCCAGCAGCTTAGTGTTGATTCACGAGCAGTACTTC.

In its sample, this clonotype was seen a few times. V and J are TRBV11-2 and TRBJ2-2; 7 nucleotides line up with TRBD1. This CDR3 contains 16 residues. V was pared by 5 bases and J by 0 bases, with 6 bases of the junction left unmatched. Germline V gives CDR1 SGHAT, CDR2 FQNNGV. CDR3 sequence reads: CASSLTGTANTGELFF. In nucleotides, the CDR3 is TGTGCCAGCAGCCTAACCGGGACAGCGAACACCGGGGAGCTGTTTTTT.

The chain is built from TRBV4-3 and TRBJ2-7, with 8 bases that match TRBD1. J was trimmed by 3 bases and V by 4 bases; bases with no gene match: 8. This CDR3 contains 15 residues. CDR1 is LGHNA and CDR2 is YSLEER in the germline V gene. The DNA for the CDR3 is TGCGCCAGCAGCCGTCTACAGGGGGTAGGCTACGAGCAGTACTTC. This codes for CASSRLQGVGYEQYF.

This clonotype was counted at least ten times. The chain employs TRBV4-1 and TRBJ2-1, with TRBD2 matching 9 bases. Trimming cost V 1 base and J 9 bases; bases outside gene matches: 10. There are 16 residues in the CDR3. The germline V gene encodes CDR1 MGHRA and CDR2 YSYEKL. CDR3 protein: CASSQGMGAGGSEQFF. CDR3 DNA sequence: TGCGCCAGCAGCCAAGGGATGGGAGCGGGGGGCAGTGAGCAGTTCTTC.

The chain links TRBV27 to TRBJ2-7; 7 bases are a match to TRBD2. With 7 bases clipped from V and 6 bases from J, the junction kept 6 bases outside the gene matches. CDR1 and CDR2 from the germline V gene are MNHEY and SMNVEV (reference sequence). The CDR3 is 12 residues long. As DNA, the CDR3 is TGTGCCAGCACGCGGACGGGAGGCGAGCAGTACTTC. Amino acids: CASTRTGGEQYF.

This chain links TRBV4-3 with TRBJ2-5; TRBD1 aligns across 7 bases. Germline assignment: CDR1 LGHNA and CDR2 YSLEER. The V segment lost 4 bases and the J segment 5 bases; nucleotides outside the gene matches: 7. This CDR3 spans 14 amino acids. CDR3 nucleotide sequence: TGCGCCAGCAGCCGTCGACAGGGTGAGGAGACCCAGTACTTC. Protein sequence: CASSRRQGEETQYF.

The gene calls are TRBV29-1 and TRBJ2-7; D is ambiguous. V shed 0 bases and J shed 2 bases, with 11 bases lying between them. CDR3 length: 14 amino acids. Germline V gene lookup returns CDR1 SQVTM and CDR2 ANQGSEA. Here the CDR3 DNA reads TGCAGCGTTGAAGATCGTGGTGGGCCCTACGAGCAGTACTTC. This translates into CSVEDRGGPYEQYF.

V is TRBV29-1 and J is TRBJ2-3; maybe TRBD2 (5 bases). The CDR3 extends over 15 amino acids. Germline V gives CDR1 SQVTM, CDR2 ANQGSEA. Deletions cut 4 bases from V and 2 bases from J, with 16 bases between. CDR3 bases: TGCAGCGTTGGTTCCCAGCGGTCATCCACAGATACGCAGTATTTT. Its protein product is CSVGSQRSSTDTQYF.

This CDR3 reads CASTGLAGRETQYF. The CDR3 DNA reads as TGCGCCAGCACCGGACTAGCGGGACGGGAGACCCAGTACTTC. This chain uses TRBV10-2 with TRBJ2-5; 12 bases match TRBD2. Germline-derived CDR1 and CDR2 are WSHSY and SAAADI. The V gene end was trimmed by 7 bases and the J gene end by 5 bases; junction bases not matched to a gene: 5. This CDR3 spans 14 amino acids.

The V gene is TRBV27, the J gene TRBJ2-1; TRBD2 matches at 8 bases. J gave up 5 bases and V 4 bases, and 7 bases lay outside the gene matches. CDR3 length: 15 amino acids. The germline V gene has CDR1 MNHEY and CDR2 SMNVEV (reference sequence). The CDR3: CASSYSTSADNEQFF. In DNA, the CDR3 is TGTGCCAGCAGTTACTCGACTAGCGCCGACAATGAGCAGTTCTTC.

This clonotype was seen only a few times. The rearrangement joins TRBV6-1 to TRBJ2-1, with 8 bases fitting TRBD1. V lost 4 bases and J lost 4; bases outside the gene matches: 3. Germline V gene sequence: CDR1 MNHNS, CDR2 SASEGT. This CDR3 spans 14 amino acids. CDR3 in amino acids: CASSANRGYNEQFF. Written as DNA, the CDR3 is TGTGCCAGCAGTGCTAACAGGGGGTACAATGAGCAGTTCTTC.

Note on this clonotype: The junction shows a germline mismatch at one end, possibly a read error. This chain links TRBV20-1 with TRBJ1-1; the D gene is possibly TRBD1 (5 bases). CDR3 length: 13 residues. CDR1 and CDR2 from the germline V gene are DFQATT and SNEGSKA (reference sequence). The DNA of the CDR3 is TGCAGTGCTATACCGGGGCAGAACACTAAAGCTTTCTTT. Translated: CSAIPGQNTKAFF.

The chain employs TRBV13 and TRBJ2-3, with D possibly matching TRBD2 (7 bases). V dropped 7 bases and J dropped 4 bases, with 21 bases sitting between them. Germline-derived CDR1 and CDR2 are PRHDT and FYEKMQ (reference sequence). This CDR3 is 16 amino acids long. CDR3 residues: CASKTSPGGKSDTQYF. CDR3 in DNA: TGTGCCAGCAAAACCTCCCCGGGGGGCAAGTCAGATACGCAGTATTTT.

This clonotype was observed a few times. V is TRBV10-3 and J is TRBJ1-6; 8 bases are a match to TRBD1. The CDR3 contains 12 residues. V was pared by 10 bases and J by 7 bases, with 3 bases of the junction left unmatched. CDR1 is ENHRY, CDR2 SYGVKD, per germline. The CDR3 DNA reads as TGTGCCACAGGACAGGGAAATTCACCCCTCCACTTT. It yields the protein CATGQGNSPLHF.

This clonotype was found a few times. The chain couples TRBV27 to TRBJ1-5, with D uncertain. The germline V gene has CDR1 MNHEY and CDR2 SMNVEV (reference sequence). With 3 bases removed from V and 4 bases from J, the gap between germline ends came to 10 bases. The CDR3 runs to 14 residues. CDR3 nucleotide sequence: TGTGCCAGCAGTTTTTTGGGTACAAATCAGCCCCAGCATTTT. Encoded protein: CASSFLGTNQPQHF.

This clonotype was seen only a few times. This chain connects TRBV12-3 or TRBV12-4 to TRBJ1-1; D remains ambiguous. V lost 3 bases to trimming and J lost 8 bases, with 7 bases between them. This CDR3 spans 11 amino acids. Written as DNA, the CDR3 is TGTGCCAGCAGTTTCGCTCGAGAAGCTTTCTTT. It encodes CASSFAREAFF.